The 21 T cell receptor beta chains in this list originate from one sample, sequenced in a study of vaccination and CD4 T cells after COVID-19. Treatment denoted: roughly 11-day PBMC culture with coronavirus spike peptide pools or control peptides (ViraFEST assay). An Oncomine TCR Beta short-read assay was used to sequence the DNA from cultured CD4+ T cells. TCRdb re-called the PCR reads with MiXCR, one entry per CDR3 protein. The sample lists 15,000 to 16,000 distinct CDR3 sequences, around 72% seen once, with approximately 4.2% in the top ten. No cognate antigen is known for these TCRs. Source material: CD4+ T cells from blood, cultured in vitro. These receptors originate from a human donor who had recovered from COVID-19.

For this clonotype: Sequence at one end of the junction differs from germline and may be a read error. The rearrangement links TRBV28 to TRBJ2-5, with D hard to call. The CDR3 has 12 residues. Germline V lookup: CDR1 MDHEN, CDR2 SYDVKM. The chain's CDR3 is CASRAVEESQYF. CDR3 sequence (DNA): TGTGCCAGCCGAGCAGTGGAAGAGTCCCAGTACTTC. Filled out from reference TRBV28 and TRBJ2-5, the complete variable domain reads DVKVTQSSRYLVKRTGEKVFLECVQDMDHENMFWYRQDPGLGLRLIYFSYDVKMKEKGDIPEGYSVSREKKERFSLILESASTNQTSMYLCASRAVEESQYFGPGTRLLVL.

The genes are TRBV28 and TRBJ1-1; D is possibly TRBD1 (6 bases). In germline, CDR1 is MDHEN, CDR2 SYDVKM. Trimming removed 6 bases at V and 4 bases at J, with 18 bases between. This CDR3 is built from 15 residues. This CDR3 reads CASRGSGGQGTEAFF. Written as DNA, the CDR3 is TGTGCCAGCAGGGGGTCCGGGGGGCAGGGCACTGAAGCTTTCTTT.

J is TRBJ1-5 and V is TRBV20-1, with a weak D call TRBD1 (5 bases). Trimming cost V 1 base and J 0 bases, with 13 bases left between them. Germline V gene lookup returns CDR1 DFQATT and CDR2 SNEGSKA (reference sequence). The CDR3 consists of 16 residues. DNA of the CDR3: TGCAGTGCTAGAGGCGACCAGGGAACTAGCAATCAGCCCCAGCATTTT. Its protein product is CSARGDQGTSNQPQHF.

V is TRBV18 and J is TRBJ2-7; 8 nucleotides align to TRBD2. CDR3 length equals 16 residues. J lost 3 bases, V lost 0 bases, and 7 bases had no gene match. CDR1 KGHSH and CDR2 LQKENI come from the germline V gene. The CDR3: CASSPPMASGSYEQYF. CDR3 DNA sequence: TGTGCCAGCTCACCACCGATGGCGAGCGGGAGCTACGAGCAGTACTTC.

This clonotype occurred once. The gene calls are TRBV20-1 and TRBJ1-2; TRBD1 aligns across 11 bases. J lost 7 bases, V lost 3 bases, and 10 bases had no gene match. Per germline, CDR1 DFQATT and CDR2 SNEGSKA (reference sequence). The CDR3 runs to 15 residues. The CDR3 sequence is CSASRHGTGGGGYTF. DNA of the CDR3: TGCAGTGCTAGTCGCCACGGGACAGGGGGAGGTGGCTACACCTTC.

The chain couples TRBV6-5 to TRBJ1-1, with D possibly being TRBD1 (5 bases). V gave up 2 bases and J gave up 5 bases, with 9 bases separating them. This CDR3 is 13 amino acids long. Germline assignment: CDR1 MNHEY and CDR2 SVGAGI. The CDR3 sequence: CASSYEGLTEAFF. The CDR3 DNA reads as TGTGCCAGCAGTTACGAGGGGTTGACTGAAGCTTTCTTT.

This clonotype was counted a few times. This chain uses TRBV6-5 with TRBJ2-3; D unclear. The V and J ends lost 3 bases and 7 bases respectively, with 11 bases between them. CDR1 MNHEY and CDR2 SVGAGI come from the germline V gene. The length of the CDR3 is 13 residues. The CDR3 sequence: CASSYPGRNTQYF. The CDR3 nucleotides are TGTGCCAGCAGTTATCCCGGGCGAAATACGCAGTATTTT.

The chain recombines TRBV11-1 with TRBJ1-2; tentatively, D is TRBD1 (6 bases). V was shortened by 0 bases and J by 8 bases, with 16 bases between the two germline ends. Germline values: CDR1 SGHAT, CDR2 FQDESV (reference sequence). The CDR3 has 15 residues. CDR3: CASSLAPGGLSGYTF. DNA of the CDR3: TGTGCCAGCAGCTTAGCCCCGGGGGGGCTGAGCGGCTACACCTTC. The full variable domain, with the rest looked up from reference TRBV11-1 and TRBJ1-2, is EAEVAQSPRYKITEKSQAVAFWCDPISGHATLYWYRQILGQGPELLVQFQDESVVDDSQLPKDRFSAERLKGVDSTLKIQPAELGDSAMYLCASSLAPGGLSGYTFGSGTRLTVV.

The chain joins TRBV28 to TRBJ1-6, with 7 bases fitting TRBD1. The CDR3 is made up of 16 amino acids. J lost 2 bases, V lost 7 bases, and 8 bases had no gene match. CDR1 and CDR2 (germline): MDHEN, SYDVKM. The CDR3, as DNA: TGTGCCAGCATATCACAGGGGAGAACCTATAATTCACCCCTCCACTTT. It specifies CASISQGRTYNSPLHF.

The J gene is TRBJ2-7, the V gene TRBV19, with TRBD1 matching over 8 bases. This CDR3 has 15 amino acids. In germline, CDR1 is LNHDA, CDR2 SQIVND (reference sequence). Losses at the gene ends were 6 bases for V and 4 bases for J; bases not matched to a gene: 11. CDR3 coding DNA: TGTGCCAGTAGCCTGCAAGCAGGGGGCAGGTACGAGCAGTACTTC. It encodes CASSLQAGGRYEQYF.

V is TRBV27 and J is TRBJ1-6; TRBD1 is a possible D gene (5 bases). CDR3 length equals 15 residues. Germline CDR1 and CDR2: MNHEY and SMNVEV (reference sequence). Trimming left V 6 bases short and J 7 bases short, with 16 bases between. DNA of the CDR3: TGTGCCAGCAGCAAAGGGCAGGGTAGAAATTCACCCCTCCACTTT. Translation: CASSKGQGRNSPLHF.

The chain combines TRBV2 with TRBJ2-3, with a tentative D call TRBD2 (6 bases). Germline values: CDR1 SNHLY, CDR2 FYNNEI. The CDR3 runs 16 residues. V lost 6 bases and J lost 1, with 17 bases in between. The CDR3 nucleotides are TGTGCCAGCAGGATGGGGCCCTCGGGGGGCACAGATACGCAGTATTTT. It specifies CASRMGPSGGTDTQYF. Full variable domain (missing parts from reference TRBV2 and TRBJ2-3): EPEVTQTPSHQVTQMGQEVILRCVPISNHLYFYWYRQILGQKVEFLVSFYNNEISEKSEIFDDQFSVERPDGSNFTLKIRSTKLEDSAMYFCASRMGPSGGTDTQYFGPGTRLTVL.

The chain is built from TRBV28 and TRBJ1-2, with a possible D match to TRBD1 (5 bases). The CDR3 loop spans 12 amino acids. Looked up from germline, CDR1 is MDHEN and CDR2 is SYDVKM. The V and J ends lost 8 bases and 4 bases respectively, with 11 bases between them. DNA for the CDR3: TGTGCCAGCGGGGGTTTTGTCTATGGCTACACCTTC. This gives the protein CASGGFVYGYTF.

V and J are TRBV28 and TRBJ2-3; D is uncertain. V was pared by 3 bases and J by 2 bases, with 6 bases between. Germline lookup yields CDR1 MDHEN and CDR2 SYDVKM. The CDR3 is made up of 13 amino acids. CDR3 amino acids: CASSFPPTDTQYF. CDR3 bases: TGTGCCAGCAGTTTCCCTCCCACAGATACGCAGTATTTT.

The genes are TRBV6-1 and TRBJ1-3, with a weak D call TRBD1 (5 bases). The germline V and J ends were trimmed by 6 bases and 7 bases, with 13 bases remaining between them. The CDR3 runs 13 residues. Per the germline V gene, CDR1 is MNHNS and CDR2 is SASEGT. The CDR3 protein is CASRDPGGNTIYF. CDR3 DNA: TGTGCCAGCAGAGACCCCGGGGGGAACACCATATATTTT.

The chain uses TRBV2 and TRBJ2-5; no clear D gene. Deletions cut 4 bases from V and 5 bases from J, with 5 bases between. Germline V gene sequence: CDR1 SNHLY, CDR2 FYNNEI. This CDR3 region has 11 residues. CDR3 region: CASSAGETQYF. The DNA for the CDR3 is TGTGCCAGCAGTGCGGGTGAGACCCAGTACTTC.

This clonotype was counted only a few times. V is TRBV28 and J is TRBJ1-1; unclear D gene. Germline CDR1 MDHEN, CDR2 SYDVKM. CDR3 size: 17 residues. V dropped 2 bases and J dropped 7 bases, with 23 bases sitting between them. The CDR3 DNA reads TGTGCCAGCAGTTTAGGGTCATTGGGCCCCCGAGCCAGTGAAGCTTTCTTT. The encoded protein is CASSLGSLGPRASEAFF.

This clonotype was observed a handful of times. In DNA form, the CDR3 reads TGTGCCAGCAGCTTAGTCCCGACAGACATTGGCTACACCTTC. It translates to CASSLVPTDIGYTF. This chain uses TRBV11-2 with TRBJ1-2, with D maybe TRBD1 (5 bases). V was pared by 1 base and J by 7 bases, with 13 bases between. This CDR3 is built from 14 residues. Germline CDR1 reads SGHAT; CDR2 reads FQNNGV.

CDR3 residues: CASSDWGSSGNTIYF. DNA of the CDR3: TGCGCCAGCAGCGACTGGGGCTCATCTGGAAACACCATATATTTT. J is TRBJ1-3 and V is TRBV4-3; possible D gene TRBD1, 5 bases. Germline V gene sequence: CDR1 LGHNA, CDR2 YSLEER. V was cut by 5 bases and J by 1 base, with 12 bases left in between. The CDR3 has 15 residues.

This clonotype came up a few times. The chain combines TRBV6-1 with TRBJ1-2; a weak D match, TRBD1 (5 bases). The V end lost 7 bases, the J end lost 6 bases, and 6 bases lay between the germline ends. Germline CDR1 is MNHNS and CDR2 is SASEGT. The CDR3 is made up of 10 amino acids. CDR3 sequence: CASMGDGYTF. For the CDR3, the DNA is TGTGCCAGCATGGGGGATGGCTACACCTTC.

CDR3 amino acids: CASSGPERQPQHF. In DNA, the CDR3 is TGTGCCAGCAGCGGCCCGGAAAGGCAGCCCCAGCATTTT. The chain joins TRBV7-9 to TRBJ1-5; D unclear. The CDR3 extends over 13 amino acids. V lost 5 bases to trimming and J lost 7 bases, with 12 bases between them. Germline values: CDR1 SEHNR, CDR2 FQNEAQ (reference sequence). Drawing the rest from reference TRBV7-9 and TRBJ1-5, the complete variable domain is DTGVSQNPRHKITKRGQNVTFRCDPISEHNRLYWYRQTLGQGPEFLTYFQNEAQLEKSRLLSDRFSAERPKGSFSTLEIQRTEQGDSAMYLCASSGPERQPQHFGDGTRLSIL.